One and the same sample provided the 19 T cell receptor beta chains below, sequenced in a study of response to subunit inactivated influenza vaccine (dated by TCRdb to 2016 to 2018). Library prep was done by RT-PCR. These reads were obtained on an Illumina HiSeq 2500. Starting from the raw public reads, TCRdb applied fastp trimming at Q25, assembled clones with MiXCR and retained in-frame beta chains. A single entry per CDR3 protein holds the most common genes and DNA from its merged rows. In all, the sample holds approximately 500,000 distinct CDR3 sequences, and roughly 23% of those were seen once. Of the sample, about 2.8% is held by the ten largest clones. Another study also made use of these data, one on T cells expressing NK-cell markers. As the second publication notes: TCR beta cDNA libraries were made by 5'RACE template switching that added a universal primer site and unique molecular identifiers.

This specimen consisted of CD4+ T cells sorted from PBMCs, obtained less than 13 days after vaccination. These receptors all come from a man aged 50 to 60 who received an inactivated influenza vaccine. Donor details come from another sample of the same person, matched by shared clones.

This clonotype was observed a few times. CDR3 sequence: CASSDTGYEQYF. CDR3 coding DNA: TGTGCCAGCAGTGATACGGGGTACGAGCAGTACTTC. The chain combines TRBV6-1 with TRBJ2-7, with D maybe TRBD2 (5 bases). Between the trimmed V and J ends, which lost 3 bases and 4 bases, there was a span of 7 bases. Germline CDR1 is MNHNS and CDR2 is SASEGT. The CDR3 loop spans 12 amino acids.

The chain has TRBV4-2 and TRBJ1-4; tentative D call: TRBD1 (5 bases). The V gene's germline CDR1 is LGHNA and CDR2 YNFKEQ. Trimming took 0 bases from V and 4 from J, leaving 12 bases between them. This CDR3 contains 16 residues. CDR3 DNA sequence: TGTGCCAGCAGCCAAGATGGGACCAGAGTTAATGAAAAACTGTTTTTT. Its protein is CASSQDGTRVNEKLFF.

In the case of this clonotype: The junction shows a germline mismatch at one end, possibly a read error. The chain carries TRBV7-9 and TRBJ2-1, with 13 bases lining up with TRBD2. The germline V gene encodes CDR1 SEHNR and CDR2 FQNEAQ (reference sequence). The CDR3 extends over 15 amino acids. CDR3 nucleotide sequence: TGTGCCAGCAGCCCGCGGACTAGCGGGAGTTATGAGCAGTTTTTC. Protein product: CASSPRTSGSYEQFF.

This clonotype was found a few times. This chain joins TRBV7-9 and TRBJ2-1; TRBD1 matches 9 bases. The CDR3 consists of 14 residues. V trimming: 3 bases; J trimming: 8 bases; junction bases outside the gene matches: 5. Germline V lookup: CDR1 SEHNR, CDR2 FQNEAQ (reference sequence). The CDR3: CASSFDRGIDEQFF. The CDR3 nucleotides are TGTGCCAGCAGCTTTGACAGGGGGATCGATGAGCAGTTCTTC.

This clonotype was seen only a few times. J is TRBJ1-2 and V is TRBV5-1; the D gene is possibly TRBD1 (5 bases). The CDR3 totals 15 residues. Germline CDR1 and CDR2: SGHRS and YFSETQ. Trimming took 4 bases from V and 9 from J, leaving 22 bases between them. As DNA, the CDR3 is TGCGCCAGCAGCACCGGGGCTACGAGGGAGATTCGCTACACCTTC. This gives the protein CASSTGATREIRYTF.

This chain links TRBV7-8 with TRBJ2-1, with D maybe TRBD1 (6 bases). From germline, CDR1 is SGHVS and CDR2 FQNEAQ. The CDR3 length is 17 residues. The V end was cut by 5 bases, the J end by 0 bases, with 17 bases between. The CDR3 protein is CASSPTRTANSYNEQFF. The CDR3, as DNA: TGTGCCAGCAGCCCGACCCGGACAGCAAACTCCTACAATGAGCAGTTCTTC.

This clonotype was observed many times. The chain joins TRBV28 to TRBJ2-7; the match to TRBD1 covers 7 bases. Germline V lookup: CDR1 MDHEN, CDR2 SYDVKM. Trimming at V came to 6 bases and at J to 4 bases, leaving 6 bases not matched to a gene. The CDR3 totals 13 residues. The CDR3 nucleotides are TGTGCCAGCAGGTCGACAGGGCTATACGAGCAGTACTTC. The encoded protein is CASRSTGLYEQYF.

This clonotype has a handful of counts. The J gene is TRBJ2-5, the V gene TRBV12-3 or TRBV12-4, with 9 bases fitting TRBD2. The length of the CDR3 is 16 residues. V gave up 3 bases and J gave up 1 base; unmatched junction bases: 6. Written as DNA, the CDR3 is TGTGCCAGCAGTTTTTGGCGGGGGGGGGTCCAAGAGACCCAGTACTTC. This gives the protein CASSFWRGGVQETQYF.

This clonotype was picked up a small number of times. This chain joins TRBV28 and TRBJ2-3; D is uncertain. Trimming pared 6 bases from V and 0 bases from J, leaving 13 bases between. CDR1 and CDR2 (germline): MDHEN, SYDVKM. This CDR3 contains 15 residues. CDR3 DNA: TGTGCCAGCAGCCCCCCGACCCTCAGCACAGATACGCAGTATTTT. It encodes CASSPPTLSTDTQYF.

The rearrangement links TRBV7-2 to TRBJ2-7; 9 positions match TRBD1. CDR1 is SGHTA and CDR2 is FQGNSA in the germline V gene. This CDR3 spans 15 amino acids. The ends lost 5 bases at V and 5 bases at J; junction bases unmatched: 10. The CDR3 DNA is TGTGCCAGCAGCCTCACCGGGACAGGGATCCACGAGCAGTACTTC. Its translation: CASSLTGTGIHEQYF.

This clonotype showed up just a few times. The V and J genes are TRBV6-5 and TRBJ2-5; no clear D gene. Germline V lookup: CDR1 MNHEY, CDR2 SVGAGI. With 0 bases removed from V and 4 bases from J, the gap between germline ends came to 9 bases. CDR3 length: 14 residues. The CDR3 is CASSYSTGRETQYF. The CDR3 coding sequence is TGTGCCAGCAGTTACTCCACTGGAAGAGAGACCCAGTACTTC.

This clonotype was observed a few times. The DNA for the CDR3 is TGTGCCATCAACGACGGGGCACCGGGACAGGGAACAGATACGCAGTATTTT. Protein: CAINDGAPGQGTDTQYF. The rearrangement uses TRBV10-3 and TRBJ2-3; 9 bases are a match to TRBD1. The CDR3 is 17 amino acids. Germline CDR1 ENHRY, CDR2 SYGVKD. The ends lost 7 bases at V and 3 bases at J; junction bases unmatched: 14.

The rearrangement uses TRBV14 and TRBJ2-1; the D gene is possibly TRBD2 (5 bases). The germline V gene has CDR1 SGHDN and CDR2 FVKESK. The CDR3 has 15 amino acids. V gave up 4 bases and J gave up 1 base, with 11 bases separating them. The CDR3 loop is CASSPLGGSYNEQFF. CDR3 DNA: TGTGCCAGCAGCCCCCTTGGCGGGTCCTACAATGAGCAGTTCTTC.

This chain joins TRBV6-5 and TRBJ1-1, with unresolved D. The CDR3 contains 17 residues. V was cut by 2 bases and J by 1 base, with 17 bases left in between. Germline V CDR1 and CDR2: MNHEY, SVGAGI. CDR3 nucleotides: TGTGCCAGCAGTTACGGACCGAGAACCTCGGGGAACACTGAAGCTTTCTTT. Protein sequence: CASSYGPRTSGNTEAFF.

The chain employs TRBV29-1 and TRBJ2-7; 11 bases match TRBD2. CDR1 SQVTM and CDR2 ANQGSEA come from the germline V gene. With V trimmed by 5 bases and J by 6 bases, 9 bases remained unmatched. The CDR3 is 14 residues long. CDR3 region: CSVSPGTSGLEQYF. The CDR3 bases are TGCAGCGTTAGCCCCGGGACTAGCGGCCTCGAGCAGTACTTC.

The V call is TRBV12-3 or TRBV12-4, the J call TRBJ1-4; 9 bases match TRBD1. The CDR3 runs 16 residues. Germline trimming cut 5 bases from V and 5 bases from J; bases unmatched to any gene: 9. The CDR3 coding sequence is TGTGCCAGCAGTCCCCACGTAGGACAGGGGAATGAAAAACTGTTTTTT. Its protein product is CASSPHVGQGNEKLFF.

The chain combines TRBV5-1 with TRBJ2-7; 7 nucleotides line up with TRBD2. The CDR3 runs 17 residues. Unmatched junction bases numbered 10, after V lost 1 base and J lost 0 bases. In germline, CDR1 is SGHRS, CDR2 YFSETQ. The CDR3 reads CASSLKRDLTDSYEQYF. CDR3 nucleotides: TGCGCCAGCAGCTTGAAGCGGGACTTAACAGACTCCTACGAGCAGTACTTC.

This clonotype showed up just a few times. The chain links TRBV6-2 or TRBV6-3 to TRBJ2-3, with TRBD1 identical over 7 bases. This CDR3 has 17 amino acids. CDR1 MNHEY and CDR2 SVGEGT come from the germline V gene. Trimming cost V 7 bases and J 1 base; bases outside gene matches: 14. CDR3 in DNA: TGTGCCAGCAACCCACGGGACAGACAAAAAGGCACAGATACGCAGTATTTT. This translates into CASNPRDRQKGTDTQYF.

The CDR3 sequence: CATRPGQSSYEQYF. The CDR3, as DNA: TGTGCCACCAGGCCGGGACAGAGCTCCTACGAGCAGTACTTC. The chain combines TRBV15 with TRBJ2-7; 7 nucleotides line up with TRBD1. With 6 bases clipped from V and 0 bases from J, the junction kept 5 bases outside the gene matches. CDR3 size: 14 residues. Per germline, CDR1 LNHNV and CDR2 YYDKDF (reference sequence).